This passage covers 30 T cell receptor beta chains from one sample sequenced in a study of beta chain features in type 1 diabetes. The whole isolated RNA underwent reverse transcription, so sequencing captured expressed TCRB transcripts. Repertoires were generated with immunoSEQ multiplex PCR, while TCRdb's copy carries only in-frame clones and drops some. The profile shows about 900,000 clones, 15% to 20% of them singletons. The sample was naive CD4+ T cells from blood. These receptors originate from a woman under 30 in good health.

This clone was picked up a small number of times. The rearrangement joins TRBV5-4 to TRBJ2-7, with D possibly TRBD2 on 5 matching bases. Germline V gene sequence: CDR1 SGHNT, CDR2 YYREEE (reference sequence). V was pared by 4 bases and J by 5 bases, with 19 bases between. CDR3 size: 15 residues. This CDR3 is CASSPGGQRTNEQYF. Here the CDR3 DNA reads TGTGCCAGCAGCCCCGGAGGCCAGAGGACGAACGAGCAGTACTTC.

Here the CDR3 DNA reads TGTGCCAGCAGCGCTGCGGGAGTTAACTACAATGAGCAGTTCTTC. It specifies CASSAAGVNYNEQFF. V and J are TRBV6-1 and TRBJ2-1, with 7 bases fitting TRBD2. With V trimmed by 6 bases and J by 3 bases, 8 bases remained unmatched. The germline gives CDR1 MNHNS, CDR2 SASEGT. The CDR3 runs to 15 residues.

CDR3 nucleotides: TGTGCCATCAGTGACCCTACCGCCGGGACCGTAAATTCCAATGAGCAGTTCTTC. Translating it yields CAISDPTAGTVNSNEQFF. The genes are TRBV10-3 and TRBJ2-1, with D possibly called TRBD1 or TRBD2 (5 bases each). Germline V lookup: CDR1 ENHRY, CDR2 SYGVKD. V lost 3 bases, J lost 6 bases, and 24 bases lay in between. The CDR3 totals 18 residues.

This clone was observed a handful of times. This chain links TRBV29-1 with TRBJ2-1; tentatively, D is TRBD2 (8 bases). The CDR3 has 16 residues. From germline, CDR1 is SQVTM and CDR2 ANQGSEA. Trimming took 2 bases from V and 2 from J, leaving 16 bases between them. Here the CDR3 DNA reads TGCAGCGTTGAAAGGGGGCGGGAGGCTACCTACAATGAGCAGTTCTTC. This codes for CSVERGREATYNEQFF.

This clone was detected only a few times. The genes are TRBV6-5 and TRBJ1-1; D gene unclear. The germline V gene has CDR1 MNHEY and CDR2 SVGAGI. This CDR3 contains 13 residues. V lost 4 bases and J 3 bases, leaving 9 bases between the germline ends. CDR3 bases: TGTGCCAGCAGTTCGAAATGGTACACTGAAGCTTTCTTT. It codes for CASSSKWYTEAFF.

The chain employs TRBV11-2 and TRBJ2-5, with 8 bases matching TRBD2. The end of the DNA aligns better with TRBJ2-7, so the J call may be wrong. This CDR3 has 15 amino acids. In germline, CDR1 is SGHAT, CDR2 FQNNGV. CDR3 nucleotides: TGTGCCAGCAGCTTAGGGTCCGGGAGGGGGTACGAGCAGTACTTC. It codes for CASSLGSGRGYEQYF.

This clone was seen more than once but under ten times. V gene TRBV7-2 combines with J gene TRBJ2-7; 10 nucleotides agree with TRBD2. V trimming: 5 bases; J trimming: 5 bases; junction bases outside the gene matches: 12. From germline, CDR1 is SGHTA and CDR2 FQGNSA. The CDR3 has 16 residues. Here the CDR3 reads CASSLGASGSKHEQYF. The CDR3 DNA reads TGTGCCAGCAGCCTCGGGGCTAGCGGGAGTAAGCACGAGCAGTACTTC.

This clone was seen a few times. The V call is TRBV6-1, the J call TRBJ2-5; D may correspond to TRBD1 or TRBD2 (5 bases each). The CDR3 sequence is 16 residues long. Germline CDR1 MNHNS, CDR2 SASEGT. The ends were cut back, 1 base at V and 4 bases at J, with 16 bases in the middle. The DNA of the CDR3 is TGTGCCAGCAGTGAAGTCCGGGACCCTTGGCGAGAGACCCAGTACTTC. Translated, it gives CASSEVRDPWRETQYF.

The chain couples TRBV6-6 to TRBJ2-3, with D perhaps given as TRBD1 or TRBD2 (5 bases each). The CDR3 runs 15 residues. Trimming removed 5 bases from V and 2 bases from J, with 14 bases in between. Germline loops: CDR1 MNHNY, CDR2 SVGAGI (reference sequence). CDR3 loop: CASSDRDPVTDTQYF. CDR3 bases: TGTGCCAGCAGTGACCGGGACCCCGTCACAGATACGCAGTATTTT.

This clone has a handful of counts. This sequence joins TRBV7-2 and TRBJ2-1; D is possibly TRBD1 (5 bases). Germline CDR1 is SGHTA and CDR2 is FQGNSA. Trimming removed 2 bases from V and 6 bases from J, with 11 bases in between. This CDR3 contains 14 residues. CDR3 amino acids: CASSLKGRTNEQFF. CDR3 nucleotides: TGTGCCAGCAGCTTAAAGGGGCGGACCAATGAGCAGTTCTTC.

This clone has just a few counts. The V call is TRBV19, the J call TRBJ2-7; 9 positions agree with TRBD2. With V trimmed by 6 bases and J by 2 bases, 8 bases remained unmatched. Germline loops: CDR1 LNHDA, CDR2 SQIVND (reference sequence). This CDR3 has 15 residues. This CDR3 is CASRLIAGATYEQYF. In DNA form, the CDR3 reads TGTGCCAGTAGGCTTATAGCGGGAGCGACCTACGAGCAGTACTTC.

This clone was picked up a small number of times. The genes are TRBV10-3 and TRBJ1-3; D unresolved. V dropped 7 bases and J dropped 3 bases, with 10 bases sitting between them. Looked up from germline, CDR1 is ENHRY and CDR2 is SYGVKD. The CDR3 length is 13 residues. The CDR3 region is CAIMASSGNTIYF. CDR3 nucleotide sequence: TGTGCCATCATGGCATCCAGTGGAAACACCATATATTTT.

Of note for this clone: Within the sample, other DNA sequences also encode this same CDR3. This sequence joins TRBV5-4 and TRBJ2-3; D not certain. The CDR3 is 14 residues long. Germline V gene sequence: CDR1 SGHNT, CDR2 YYREEE (reference sequence). The V end lost 0 bases, the J end lost 2 bases, and 7 bases lay between the germline ends. The CDR3 sequence is CASSLATSTDTQYF. For the CDR3, the DNA is TGTGCCAGCAGCTTGGCCACCTCCACAGATACGCAGTATTTT. The full variable domain, completed using reference TRBV5-4 and TRBJ2-3, is ETGVTQSPTHLIKTRGQQVTLRCSSQSGHNTVSWYQQALGQGPQFIFQYYREEENGRGNFPPRFSGLQFPNYSSELNVNALELDDSALYLCASSLATSTDTQYFGPGTRLTVL.

The chain combines TRBV28 with TRBJ2-7; D is ambiguous. The length of the CDR3 is 12 residues. The ends were cut back, 8 bases at V and 3 bases at J, with 11 bases in the middle. The germline CDR1 and CDR2 sequences are MDHEN and SYDVKM. The chain's CDR3 is CASRRKGYEQYF. The CDR3 DNA follows: TGTGCCAGCCGCAGGAAGGGCTACGAGCAGTACTTC.

This clone was seen a few times. The chain couples TRBV6-5 to TRBJ2-5, with D unclear. Deletions cut 6 bases from V and 4 bases from J, with 15 bases between. This CDR3 is 14 amino acids long. Germline assignment: CDR1 MNHEY and CDR2 SVGAGI. CDR3 protein: CASRDGGSAETQYF. The CDR3 nucleotides read TGTGCCAGCAGAGACGGTGGTTCGGCAGAGACCCAGTACTTC.

This chain connects TRBV6-5 to TRBJ2-7; a possible D gene is TRBD1 (6 bases). Germline-derived CDR1 and CDR2 are MNHEY and SVGAGI. The CDR3 loop spans 14 amino acids. The ends were cut back, 5 bases at V and 0 bases at J, with 11 bases in the middle. For the CDR3, the DNA is TGTGCCAGCAGTCAGACAGGCCTCTCCTACGAGCAGTACTTC. Translation gives CASSQTGLSYEQYF.

This clone was observed a few times. V gene TRBV5-6 combines with J gene TRBJ2-6; D unclear. The germline V and J ends were trimmed by 4 bases and 4 bases, with 9 bases remaining between them. The CDR3 covers 14 residues. Germline CDR1 SGHDT, CDR2 YYEEEE. CDR3 coding DNA: TGTGCCAGCAGCCCCGTAAAAGGGGCCAACGTCCTGACTTTC. It translates to CASSPVKGANVLTF.

The chain uses TRBV29-1 and TRBJ1-1; D ambiguous. The germline CDR1 and CDR2 sequences are SQVTM and ANQGSEA. There are 13 residues in the CDR3. V shed 4 bases and J shed 6 bases, with 15 bases lying between them. In nucleotides, the CDR3 is TGCAGCGTTGGGGCAGGCCTTCGCGCTGAAGCTTTCTTT. It encodes CSVGAGLRAEAFF. The full variable domain, completed using reference TRBV29-1 and TRBJ1-1, is SAVISQKPSRDICQRGTSLTIQCQVDSQVTMMFWYRQQPGQSLTLIATANQGSEATYESGFVIDKFPISRPNLTFSTLTVSNMSPEDSSIYLCSVGAGLRAEAFFGQGTRLTVV.

This clone showed up just a few times. Other DNA sequences in this specimen translate into the identical CDR3. The chain uses TRBV20-1 and TRBJ1-1, with D unresolved. With 3 bases removed from V and 3 bases from J, the gap between germline ends came to 2 bases. CDR1 and CDR2 from the germline V gene are DFQATT and SNEGSKA (reference sequence). The CDR3 is 10 amino acids. The CDR3 DNA sequence: TGCAGTGCTAGCCACACTGAAGCTTTCTTT. This translates into CSASHTEAFF.

This clone showed up just a few times. This chain joins TRBV28 and TRBJ2-1; 7 positions agree with TRBD2. With V trimmed by 5 bases and J by 7 bases, 11 bases remained unmatched. The CDR3 length is 15 residues. The germline V gene encodes CDR1 MDHEN and CDR2 SYDVKM. The CDR3 loop is CASSGAGRPPNEQFF. CDR3 DNA sequence: TGTGCCAGCAGTGGAGCGGGAAGACCACCTAATGAGCAGTTCTTC.

This clone was seen only a few times. The chain links TRBV25-1 to TRBJ2-3; 8 nucleotides agree with TRBD1. The germline CDR1 and CDR2 sequences are MGHDK and SYGVNS. V was pared by 2 bases and J by 4 bases, with 8 bases of the junction left unmatched. This CDR3 has 16 amino acids. The CDR3 coding sequence is TGTGCCAGCAGTGAACAAACCTACAGGGGGGCAGATACGCAGTATTTT. Its translation: CASSEQTYRGADTQYF.

This clone was observed a handful of times. The rearrangement links TRBV5-6 to TRBJ1-1, with TRBD1 identical over 9 bases. The CDR3 contains 17 residues. Germline V gives CDR1 SGHDT, CDR2 YYEEEE. The V segment lost 5 bases and the J segment 0 bases; nucleotides outside the gene matches: 11. As DNA, the CDR3 is TGTGCCAGCAGGTTCTTATCGGGACAGGGATTGAACACTGAAGCTTTCTTT. Its translation is CASRFLSGQGLNTEAFF.

The chain links TRBV18 to TRBJ2-5; D remains unclear. The CDR3 is 13 residues long. The V end was cut by 5 bases, the J end by 4 bases, with 11 bases between. CDR1 is KGHSH and CDR2 is LQKENI in the germline V gene. The CDR3, as DNA: TGTGCCAGCTCAACCACCACCAGAGAGACCCAGTACTTC. Residues: CASSTTTRETQYF.

The rearrangement joins TRBV14 to TRBJ1-3; D gene unclear. Germline V lookup: CDR1 SGHDN, CDR2 FVKESK. There are 17 residues in the CDR3. V gave up 5 bases and J gave up 0 bases, with 17 bases separating them. CDR3 region: CASSSDRPQTSGNTIYF. CDR3 DNA: TGTGCCAGCAGCTCGGACCGGCCCCAGACCTCTGGAAACACCATATATTTT.

This clone was detected only once. This rearrangement joins TRBV9 to TRBJ2-3; 14 bases align to TRBD2. CDR3 size: 18 residues. V lost 2 bases and J lost 3; bases outside the gene matches: 8. Germline V gene sequence: CDR1 SGDLS, CDR2 YYNGEE. The CDR3, as DNA: TGTGCCAGCAGCGTTGGGACTAGCGGGAGTCATTTGACAGATACGCAGTATTTT. The encoded protein is CASSVGTSGSHLTDTQYF.

This clone was recorded a few times. The V and J genes are TRBV7-2 and TRBJ2-7; either TRBD1 or TRBD2 may fit D (5 bases each). V was shortened by 2 bases and J by 3 bases, with 14 bases between the two germline ends. The germline V gene has CDR1 SGHTA and CDR2 FQGNSA. The CDR3 spans 15 residues. The CDR3 nucleotides are TGTGCCAGCAGCTTATTGGGGCAGGCGGGCTACGAGCAGTACTTC. Its translation: CASSLLGQAGYEQYF.

The chain recombines TRBV29-1 with TRBJ2-1; 12 bases map to TRBD2. Germline V lookup: CDR1 SQVTM, CDR2 ANQGSEA. Trimming removed 6 bases from V and 1 base from J; junction bases left unmatched: 4. The length of the CDR3 is 15 residues. The CDR3 protein is CSVSTSGRSYNEQFF. The CDR3 DNA reads TGCAGCGTATCGACTAGCGGGAGATCCTACAATGAGCAGTTCTTC.

The chain recombines TRBV7-9 with TRBJ2-2; D ambiguous. Germline-derived CDR1 and CDR2 are SEHNR and FQNEAQ (reference sequence). The CDR3 is 14 residues long. V gave up 1 base and J gave up 4 bases, with 7 bases separating them. CDR3 DNA sequence: TGTGCCAGCAGCTTAGGGCCTTTCACCGGGGAGCTGTTTTTT. Its translation: CASSLGPFTGELFF. Full variable domain (rest looked up from reference TRBV7-9 and TRBJ2-2): DTGVSQNPRHKITKRGQNVTFRCDPISEHNRLYWYRQTLGQGPEFLTYFQNEAQLEKSRLLSDRFSAERPKGSFSTLEIQRTEQGDSAMYLCASSLGPFTGELFFGEGSRLTVL.

The rearrangement joins TRBV27 to TRBJ2-1; 7 bases agree with TRBD2. V shed 6 bases and J 5 bases; nucleotides not matched to a gene: 7. The CDR3 is 14 residues long. Germline lookup yields CDR1 MNHEY and CDR2 SMNVEV (reference sequence). The CDR3 DNA follows: TGTGCCAGCAGCCCAAGGGGACTAAACAATGAGCAGTTCTTC. Amino acid sequence: CASSPRGLNNEQFF.

Comment on this clone: Other nucleotide sequences in the sample specify the same CDR3. The rearrangement joins TRBV28 to TRBJ2-7; 8 bases fit TRBD2. The CDR3 is 13 residues long. V shed 3 bases and J 4 bases; nucleotides not matched to a gene: 2. In germline, CDR1 is MDHEN, CDR2 SYDVKM. The CDR3 loop reads CASSFGGRYEQYF. CDR3 nucleotide sequence: TGTGCCAGCAGTTTTGGCGGGAGGTACGAGCAGTACTTC. The full variable domain, with the rest looked up from reference TRBV28 and TRBJ2-7, is DVKVTQSSRYLVKRTGEKVFLECVQDMDHENMFWYRQDPGLGLRLIYFSYDVKMKEKGDIPEGYSVSREKKERFSLILESASTNQTSMYLCASSFGGRYEQYFGPGTRLTVT.